This record looks at one T cell receptor (beta chain) sequence and its context. There is no known antigen for this receptor. It has no much larger one-base neighbor in the sample; base qualities were not kept. Sequencing used an Illumina NovaSeq 6000. TCR cDNA was made using 5'RACE template switching, a step that added a universal primer site and unique molecular identifiers. Priming of cDNA synthesis was performed from both the TCR alpha and TCR beta constant segments. Library amplification involved two PCR steps, and the second step added sample barcodes and sequencing adapters. Sequencing of libraries was performed on Illumina HiSeq 2500 (2x100 bp) or NovaSeq (2x150 bp). The study's processing was this. Reads were demultiplexed and collapsed into UMI consensus sequences with MIGEC, and V(D)J alignment was performed with MiXCR. Vaccine-responding clonotypes were identified with edgeR using replicate PBMC samples, with FDR below 0.01 and a log2 fold change above 5 up to day 15 being required. Bulk clonotypes were assigned CD4 or CD8 identity according to which sequenced CD4 or CD8 repertoire held them at higher abundance. TCRdb trimmed the raw reads at Q25, called clones with MiXCR and kept productive beta chains. All rows with the same CDR3 protein become a single entry with the most common DNA and genes. None of the V and J calls come from the authors' own analysis; TCRdb made them. The sample yields 100,000 to 150,000 distinct CDR3 sequences; approximately 9% were counted once. Approximately 37% of the sample is in the top ten clones.

This specimen comes from a study of T cells after yellow fever vaccination (dated by TCRdb to between 2018 and 2021). Broadly, across the study: Libraries from fractions with low cell numbers were prepared with the SMART-Seq v4 Ultra Low Input RNA kit. To follow T-cell clones before and after both primary and booster YFV17D yellow fever vaccination, bulk TCR alpha and beta repertoires underwent longitudinal sequencing. Two healthy male donors made up the cohort, one aged 18 to 30 years and the other aged 30 to 40 years. Bulk PBMC replicates and cell subsets were isolated from blood drawn at multiple timepoints before and after both primary and secondary immunization.

The meaning of the sample's treatment or condition label: live attenuated yellow fever vaccine strain. A standard Ficoll-Paque protocol was used to isolate PBMCs from peripheral blood. CD4 and CD8 T-cell fractions were isolated with Dynabeads CD4 and CD8 positive selection kits. TriZol was used to extract RNA from bulk PBMCs, from CD4 and CD8 fractions, and from dextramer-positive and dextramer-negative fractions. The study at large found these results: The secondary T-cell response was found to be weaker but faster than the primary response, with a peak reached on day 5 rather than on day 15. The study included only two donors, which limits how far the findings can be generalized. A small fraction of clonotypes appeared in both the CD4 and CD8 compartments, likely as a result of convergent recombination. Most clones expanded after primary vaccination were re-detected after the booster (around 96% of CD4 and 88% of CD8), suggesting broad memory maintenance. Because abundant contaminating clonotypes from the bulk population could be contained in FACS-sorted repertoires, computational filtering was required.

After removal of 3 bases from V and 9 bases from J, the junction retains 9 bases not matched to a gene. The CDR1 and CDR2 encoded by the germline V gene are ENHRY and SYGVKD. The CDR3 goes from the cysteine to the phenylalanine over 15 residues. This entry keeps only the CDR3 DNA: 45 bases, framed from base 1. The specimen comprised CD8+ T cells sorted from PBMCs, sampled on the day of the yellow fever booster vaccination. The receptor's source is a man younger than 35 who received the YFV17D yellow fever vaccine. The V and J genes are TRBV10-3 and TRBJ2-1; a stretch of 9 junction bases matches TRBD2. The CDR3 reads as follows: CAISEGGGASGEQFF. The DNA sequence reads TGTGCCATCAGTGAAGGCGGGGGGGCCTCGGGTGAGCAGTTCTTC.